This entry lists 29 T cell receptor beta chains sequenced from one sample in a study of blood T cell repertoires in COVID-19. The protocol was immunoSEQ multiplex PCR, while the TCRdb copy is restricted to in-frame clones and leaves out a portion. The data hold some 300,000 clones, with around 89% observed a single time. Specimen: peripheral blood. The origin of the receptors is a woman aged 50 to 65 with COVID-19, enrolled during active disease.

The chain joins TRBV5-1 to TRBJ2-1; TRBD2 is a possible D gene (5 bases). The germline V gene has CDR1 SGHRS and CDR2 YFSETQ. Trimming cost V 2 bases and J 0 bases, with 9 bases left between them. This CDR3 has 15 residues. CDR3 bases: TGCGCCAGCAGCTTCGAGCGGCCCTCCTACAATGAGCAGTTCTTC. Protein: CASSFERPSYNEQFF. The complete variable domain, with remaining parts taken from reference TRBV5-1 and TRBJ2-1, reads KAGVTQTPRYLIKTRGQQVTLSCSPISGHRSVSWYQQTPGQGLQFLFEYFSETQRNKGNFPGRFSGRQFSNSRSEMNVSTLELGDSALYLCASSFERPSYNEQFFGPGTRLTVL.

The genes are TRBV3-1 (or the pseudogene TRBV3-2) and TRBJ2-7; 7 bases match TRBD2. The CDR3 length is 15 residues. Trimming removed 4 bases from V and 7 bases from J; junction bases left unmatched: 13. Germline V gene data show CDR1 as LGHDT and CDR2 as YNNKEL (reference sequence). In DNA form, the CDR3 reads TGTGCCAGCAGCCTTAAGGGAGGGGTTACCGCAGAGCAGTACTTC. As protein: CASSLKGGVTAEQYF.

The genes are TRBV7-2 and TRBJ2-7; 11 nucleotides agree with TRBD2. Per the germline V gene, CDR1 is SGHTA and CDR2 is FQGNSA. The CDR3 totals 15 residues. V trimming: 4 bases; J trimming: 3 bases; junction bases outside the gene matches: 5. The chain's CDR3 is CASSYLAGGVYEQYF. DNA of the CDR3: TGTGCCAGCAGCTATTTAGCGGGGGGGGTCTACGAGCAGTACTTC.

The CDR3 reads CASSLGTGVNTEAFF. The CDR3 coding sequence is TGCGCCAGCAGCTTGGGTACAGGGGTGAACACTGAAGCTTTCTTT. This chain uses TRBV5-1 with TRBJ1-1; 7 positions agree with TRBD1. The CDR3 is 15 residues long. CDR1 SGHRS and CDR2 YFSETQ come from the germline V gene. V was pared by 0 bases and J by 0 bases, with 2 bases of the junction left unmatched. Together with reference TRBV5-1 and TRBJ1-1, the CDR3 gives the full variable domain: KAGVTQTPRYLIKTRGQQVTLSCSPISGHRSVSWYQQTPGQGLQFLFEYFSETQRNKGNFPGRFSGRQFSNSRSEMNVSTLELGDSALYLCASSLGTGVNTEAFFGQGTRLTVV.

A single count supports this clone. This chain links TRBV5-6 with TRBJ1-5; maybe TRBD1 (5 bases). Trimming took 6 bases from V and 0 from J, leaving 16 bases between them. CDR3 length: 16 residues. Germline V gives CDR1 SGHDT, CDR2 YYEEEE. The CDR3 sequence is CASTRWGLHSNQPQHF. The CDR3 bases are TGTGCCAGCACTAGGTGGGGCCTGCATAGCAATCAGCCCCAGCATTTT.

The chain uses TRBV6-5 and TRBJ1-2; 7 nucleotides match TRBD1. The CDR3 runs to 15 residues. The ends lost 6 bases at V and 8 bases at J; junction bases unmatched: 15. Germline V lookup: CDR1 MNHEY, CDR2 SVGAGI. The CDR3 sequence: CASRAPGQPREGYTF. The DNA of the CDR3 is TGTGCCAGCAGAGCCCCGGGACAGCCAAGGGAAGGCTACACCTTC.

V is TRBV19 and J is TRBJ2-1; TRBD2 agrees at 14 bases. The CDR3 is made up of 18 amino acids. Germline V gives CDR1 LNHDA, CDR2 SQIVND (reference sequence). V was pared by 1 base and J by 4 bases, with 6 bases of the junction left unmatched. Here the CDR3 DNA reads TGTGCCAGTAGTATAGGGGGGACTAGCGGGAGTATGTACAATGAGCAGTTCTTC. Translating gives CASSIGGTSGSMYNEQFF.

The J gene is TRBJ2-1, the V gene TRBV18; 8 bases align to TRBD2. Germline assignment: CDR1 KGHSH and CDR2 LQKENI. With 0 bases clipped from V and 6 bases from J, the junction kept 1 base outside the gene matches. The CDR3 consists of 14 residues. CDR3: CASSPPTSGNEQFF. For the CDR3, the DNA is TGTGCCAGCTCACCACCTACTAGCGGCAATGAGCAGTTCTTC.

Regarding this clone: The same CDR3 is also encoded by other DNA sequences in this sample. The J gene is TRBJ2-1, the V gene TRBV7-2, with 10 bases fitting TRBD1. The ends lost 6 bases at V and 1 base at J; junction bases unmatched: 3. Germline CDR1 reads SGHTA; CDR2 reads FQGNSA. The CDR3 runs to 15 residues. The CDR3 protein is CASSLDRGSYNEQFF. The CDR3 DNA is TGTGCCAGCAGTTTGGACAGGGGGTCCTACAATGAGCAGTTCTTC.

The chain recombines TRBV3-1 (or the pseudogene TRBV3-2) with TRBJ2-1, with D perhaps matching TRBD2 (6 bases). V was pared by 5 bases and J by 5 bases, with 13 bases between. This CDR3 spans 14 amino acids. Germline V lookup: CDR1 LGHDT, CDR2 YNNKEL (reference sequence). The CDR3, as DNA: TGTGCCAGCAGCAAGGGACTGCTTAACAATGAGCAGTTCTTC. It yields the protein CASSKGLLNNEQFF.

V and J are TRBV24-1 and TRBJ2-5; D is perhaps TRBD1 (5 bases). Trimming took off 9 bases at V and 5 bases at J, with 24 bases between the two ends. This CDR3 is 16 amino acids long. CDR1 KGHDR and CDR2 SFDVKD come from the germline V gene. The CDR3 spells CATEGTDQGIDETQYF. CDR3 nucleotide sequence: TGTGCCACCGAAGGTACTGATCAGGGAATTGATGAGACCCAGTACTTC.

The chain carries TRBV24-1 and TRBJ2-1; 7 bases map to TRBD2. Unmatched junction bases numbered 7, after V lost 4 bases and J lost 5 bases. The CDR3 is made up of 15 amino acids. Germline V lookup: CDR1 KGHDR, CDR2 SFDVKD. CDR3 loop: CATSEGGKLNNEQFF. The CDR3 region has the DNA TGTGCCACCAGTGAGGGAGGGAAGTTGAACAATGAGCAGTTCTTC.

The CDR3: CASSPPWTGRAFQNTEAFF. The DNA for the CDR3 is TGTGCCAGCTCACCACCCTGGACAGGGAGAGCATTCCAGAACACTGAAGCTTTCTTT. V usage is TRBV18 and J usage is TRBJ1-1; 8 bases line up with TRBD1. V trimming: 0 bases; J trimming: 1 base; junction bases outside the gene matches: 13. The CDR3 sequence is 19 residues long. Germline V gene data show CDR1 as KGHSH and CDR2 as LQKENI.

This chain links TRBV6-6 with TRBJ2-5, with a weak D call TRBD2 (5 bases). The V gene lost 2 bases and the J gene lost 5 bases, with 12 bases spanning the gap. CDR3 length: 14 amino acids. CDR1 is MNHNY and CDR2 is SVGAGI in the germline V gene (reference sequence). The CDR3 loop is CASSYDGRDETQYF. The CDR3 DNA reads as TGTGCCAGCAGTTACGATGGTCGGGATGAGACCCAGTACTTC.

The V call is TRBV6-5, the J call TRBJ1-6; D possibly corresponds to TRBD1 (6 bases). CDR1 MNHEY and CDR2 SVGAGI come from the germline V gene. The CDR3 sequence is 14 residues long. Trimming shortened V by 2 bases and J by 10 bases, and 12 bases separated the two germline ends. CDR3 DNA sequence: TGTGCCAGCAGTTACGGGGGCCGGGACTCACCCCTCCACTTT. Residues: CASSYGGRDSPLHF.

The chain recombines TRBV9 with TRBJ1-1; D is unclear. V lost 0 bases and J lost 3, with 9 bases in between. CDR3 length: 14 amino acids. The germline V gene has CDR1 SGDLS and CDR2 YYNGEE. CDR3 loop: CASSVAWRDTEAFF. The CDR3, as DNA: TGTGCCAGCAGCGTAGCGTGGAGGGACACTGAAGCTTTCTTT.

The chain is built from TRBV27 and TRBJ2-7, with 7 bases fitting TRBD1. The V and J ends lost 3 bases and 5 bases, in that order; junction bases with no gene match: 7. This CDR3 has 14 amino acids. Germline loops: CDR1 MNHEY, CDR2 SMNVEV (reference sequence). CDR3 sequence reads: CASSFRQGSNEQYF. The CDR3 DNA reads as TGTGCCAGCAGTTTCCGACAGGGAAGCAACGAGCAGTACTTC.

The V call is TRBV12-5, the J call TRBJ2-7, with TRBD2 matching 9 bases. V lost 7 bases and J lost 4; bases outside the gene matches: 11. This CDR3 is built from 15 residues. CDR1 and CDR2 from the germline V gene are LGHNT and FRNRAP. CDR3 sequence reads: CASATRLAVQYEQYF. The CDR3 coding sequence is TGTGCTAGTGCCACTCGACTAGCGGTCCAGTACGAGCAGTACTTC.

J is TRBJ2-7 and V is TRBV6-5; D is perhaps TRBD2 (7 bases). Trimming shortened V by 4 bases and J by 5 bases, and 15 bases separated the two germline ends. The CDR3 contains 14 residues. The germline V gene encodes CDR1 MNHEY and CDR2 SVGAGI. This CDR3 reads CASSSPRGLHEQYF. CDR3 coding DNA: TGTGCCAGCAGTTCCCCGCGGGGGCTCCACGAGCAGTACTTC.

This clone was detected a few times. V is TRBV19 and J is TRBJ2-1; 7 bases fit TRBD1. The CDR3 length is 15 residues. The V and J ends lost 1 base and 6 bases, in that order; junction bases with no gene match: 6. CDR1 and CDR2 from the germline V gene are LNHDA and SQIVND (reference sequence). The CDR3, as DNA: TGTGCCAGTAGTATAGTCACAGGGGCCCTCAATGAGCAGTTCTTC. This translates into CASSIVTGALNEQFF. Complete variable domain (other parts from reference TRBV19 and TRBJ2-1): DGGITQSPKYLFRKEGQNVTLSCEQNLNHDAMYWYRQDPGQGLRLIYYSQIVNDFQKGDIAEGYSVSREKKESFPLTVTSAQKNPTAFYLCASSIVTGALNEQFFGPGTRLTVL.

This clone has only one observation. The rearrangement links TRBV5-8 to TRBJ1-5, with TRBD1 identical over 8 bases. The CDR3 covers 14 residues. V lost 4 bases and J lost 6; bases outside the gene matches: 6. Germline-derived CDR1 and CDR2 are SGHTS and YDEGEE. The CDR3 protein is CASSPRDRSQPQHF. CDR3 DNA sequence: TGTGCCAGCAGCCCACGGGACAGGAGTCAGCCCCAGCATTTT.

The chain joins TRBV11-2 to TRBJ1-1, with D possibly being TRBD1 (6 bases). Germline loops: CDR1 SGHAT, CDR2 FQNNGV. The ends were cut back, 1 base at V and 6 bases at J, with 12 bases in the middle. The CDR3 consists of 14 residues. Here the CDR3 DNA reads TGTGCCAGCAGCTTAGTGGCAGGGGTGGCTGAAGCTTTCTTT. It is translated as CASSLVAGVAEAFF.

The chain joins TRBV5-4 to TRBJ2-7; D is unresolved. CDR1 and CDR2 from the germline V gene are SGHNT and YYREEE (reference sequence). CDR3 length: 15 residues. The V and J ends lost 0 bases and 0 bases respectively, with 10 bases between them. The CDR3 DNA sequence: TGTGCCAGCAGCTTGGGTCGCAGGAACTCCTACGAGCAGTACTTC. Translation gives CASSLGRRNSYEQYF.

This clone was seen a single time. The chain employs TRBV3-1 (or the pseudogene TRBV3-2) and TRBJ1-3; D is perhaps TRBD1 (6 bases). Per germline, CDR1 LGHDT and CDR2 YNNKEL (reference sequence). With 6 bases removed from V and 1 base from J, the gap between germline ends came to 13 bases. CDR3 length equals 15 residues. The CDR3 DNA sequence: TGTGCCAGCAGGTCGCAGGGGTGGTCTGGAAACACCATATATTTT. Its translation: CASRSQGWSGNTIYF.

The chain employs TRBV5-6 and TRBJ1-4, with 9 bases aligning to TRBD1. The junction had 15 bases not matched to a gene; V was cut back by 4 bases and J by 8 bases. Germline-derived CDR1 and CDR2 are SGHDT and YYEEEE. The CDR3 has 17 amino acids. CDR3 amino acids: CASSPWHLQGAGEKLFF. The CDR3 coding sequence is TGTGCCAGCAGCCCGTGGCACCTACAGGGGGCTGGGGAAAAACTGTTTTTT.

The rearrangement uses TRBV5-1 and TRBJ1-1; possible D gene TRBD1, 5 bases. There are 15 residues in the CDR3. Germline loops: CDR1 SGHRS, CDR2 YFSETQ. Between the trimmed V and J ends, which lost 2 bases and 3 bases, there was a span of 14 bases. The CDR3 loop is CASSFSPGRDTEAFF. The CDR3 DNA reads TGCGCCAGCAGCTTTTCCCCGGGCAGGGACACTGAAGCTTTCTTT.

V usage is TRBV11-3 and J usage is TRBJ2-7; 11 bases are a match to TRBD1. The CDR3 runs to 14 residues. CDR1 SGHNT and CDR2 YENEEA come from the germline V gene. V was pared by 4 bases and J by 3 bases, with 2 bases of the junction left unmatched. This CDR3 is CASSYGTGGYEQYF. CDR3 in DNA: TGTGCCAGCAGCTACGGGACAGGGGGCTACGAGCAGTACTTC.

This chain uses TRBV7-2 with TRBJ2-1; D possibly corresponds to TRBD1 (6 bases). Germline CDR1 is SGHTA and CDR2 is FQGNSA. The CDR3 extends over 14 amino acids. Trimming removed 6 bases at V and 7 bases at J, with 16 bases between. The CDR3 DNA follows: TGTGCCAGCAGGAGTTCAGGGGCGCCAAATGAGCAGTTCTTC. It yields the protein CASRSSGAPNEQFF.

The chain combines TRBV7-8 with TRBJ2-1, with D perhaps matching TRBD1 (5 bases). V was trimmed by 1 base and J by 12 bases, leaving 10 bases between them. Germline assignment: CDR1 SGHVS and CDR2 FQNEAQ. The CDR3 contains 12 residues. For the CDR3, the DNA is TGTGCCAGCAGCTTAGATGTGGGGCCGCAGTTCTTC. It encodes CASSLDVGPQFF.